Presented here are 18 T cell receptor beta chains from one specimen sequenced in a study of vaccination effects on CD4 cells after COVID-19 (dated by TCRdb to 2022 to 2024). After about 9 days of culture, CD4+ T cells were isolated with the EasySep CD4+ T cell isolation kit. Two doses of either the BNT162b2 or the mRNA-1273 mRNA SARS-CoV-2 vaccine were administered to participants. These receptors are not linked to any known antigen. The library was produced with the immunoSEQ multiplex PCR assay. This immuneACCESS table, as held by TCRdb, lists in-frame sequences with V and J called but not all clones. Of the missing ones, under half trace to an unresolved V gene in checked studies; the others have no known cause. The sample data list about 45,000 clones, and over 60% of these were observed just once. Roughly a tenth of the sample rests with the top ten. This specimen was CD4+ T cells from PBMCs cultured without peptide, taken after COVID-19 vaccination. The receptor set was obtained from a human donor who received a COVID-19 vaccine.

The chain carries TRBV6-1 and TRBJ1-1; D unclear. This CDR3 has 15 residues. Deletions cut 1 base from V and 3 bases from J, with 12 bases between. Germline lookup yields CDR1 MNHNS and CDR2 SASEGT. CDR3 residues: CASSEGSGVDTEAFF. In DNA form, the CDR3 reads TGTGCCAGCAGTGAAGGGTCAGGAGTCGACACTGAAGCTTTCTTT.

The rearrangement joins TRBV5-6 to TRBJ2-5; D is perhaps TRBD1 (6 bases). V lost 3 bases and J 5 bases, leaving 20 bases between the germline ends. The germline V gene has CDR1 SGHDT and CDR2 YYEEEE. The CDR3 consists of 16 residues. This CDR3 is CASSWTRNRARETQYF. The CDR3 region has the DNA TGTGCCAGCAGCTGGACCAGGAACAGGGCTCGGGAGACCCAGTACTTC.

The chain joins TRBV7-2 to TRBJ1-2; the D is unclear. This CDR3 comprises 15 residues. Trimming shortened V by 3 bases and J by 1 base, and 12 bases separated the two germline ends. Germline V lookup: CDR1 SGHTA, CDR2 FQGNSA. Here the CDR3 DNA reads TGTGCCAGCAGCTTTACCCCGCAGAGTAACTATGGCTACACCTTC. Encoded protein: CASSFTPQSNYGYTF.

The J gene is TRBJ2-2, the V gene TRBV19, with D maybe TRBD1 (6 bases). V lost 7 bases and J 3 bases, leaving 12 bases between the germline ends. Germline V gives CDR1 LNHDA, CDR2 SQIVND (reference sequence). The CDR3 has 14 amino acids. The CDR3 coding sequence is TGTGCCAGTACCCGCGACAGGCACACCGGGGAGCTGTTTTTT. Translated, it gives CASTRDRHTGELFF.

J is TRBJ1-1 and V is TRBV10-3; TRBD1 is a possible D gene (5 bases). This CDR3 has 17 residues. The germline gives CDR1 ENHRY, CDR2 SYGVKD. Between the trimmed V and J ends, which lost 10 bases and 0 bases, there was a span of 24 bases. This CDR3 is CATIRLGRRIMNTEAFF. Here the CDR3 DNA reads TGTGCCACCATTCGCTTGGGACGGAGGATAATGAACACTGAAGCTTTCTTT.

Of note for this clone: Other DNA sequences in the sample encode the same CDR3. This chain connects TRBV19 to TRBJ2-7; TRBD1 or TRBD2 may be the D gene (5 bases each). Between the trimmed V and J ends, which lost 5 bases and 7 bases, there was a span of 18 bases. Per the germline V gene, CDR1 is LNHDA and CDR2 is SQIVND (reference sequence). This CDR3 has 14 amino acids. CDR3 loop: CASSVTGTPREQYF. CDR3 nucleotides: TGTGCCAGTAGTGTCACCGGGACCCCTAGGGAGCAGTACTTC.

The V call is TRBV19, the J call TRBJ1-2, with 11 bases lining up with TRBD1. Germline lookup yields CDR1 LNHDA and CDR2 SQIVND (reference sequence). The CDR3 spans 15 residues. The V and J ends lost 6 bases and 4 bases, in that order; junction bases with no gene match: 7. DNA for the CDR3: TGTGCCAGTAGCCCTGGACAGGGGGCTTTCTATGGCTACACCTTC. Amino acids: CASSPGQGAFYGYTF.

The V call is TRBV27, the J call TRBJ2-7; 7 bases map to TRBD1. The ends lost 2 bases at V and 2 bases at J; junction bases unmatched: 6. The CDR3 totals 15 residues. CDR1 is MNHEY and CDR2 is SMNVEV in the germline V gene (reference sequence). The CDR3 loop reads CASSLLGTATYEQYF. In DNA form, the CDR3 reads TGTGCCAGCAGTTTACTGGGGACAGCAACCTACGAGCAGTACTTC.

J is TRBJ1-3 and V is TRBV6-5, with no clear D. V lost 2 bases and J lost 0, with 11 bases in between. Germline lookup yields CDR1 MNHEY and CDR2 SVGAGI. CDR3 length equals 16 residues. The CDR3 sequence is CASSYGGFHSGNTIYF. The CDR3 coding sequence is TGTGCCAGCAGTTACGGCGGGTTCCACTCTGGAAACACCATATATTTT.

This chain uses TRBV6-5 with TRBJ1-2; 7 bases align to TRBD1. Per germline, CDR1 MNHEY and CDR2 SVGAGI. Germline trimming cut 7 bases from V and 0 bases from J; bases unmatched to any gene: 8. The CDR3 contains 15 residues. The CDR3 bases are TGTGCCAGCACTAGGGACAGACTAGCTAACTATGGCTACACCTTC. It codes for CASTRDRLANYGYTF.

For the CDR3, the DNA is TGTGCCAGCAGGGTCGCGAACACCGGGGAGCTGTTTTTT. It codes for CASRVANTGELFF. V is TRBV28 and J is TRBJ2-2; D gene uncertain. V was shortened by 6 bases and J by 0 bases, with 5 bases between the two germline ends. Germline V lookup: CDR1 MDHEN, CDR2 SYDVKM. The CDR3 sequence is 13 residues long. Full variable domain (missing parts from reference TRBV28 and TRBJ2-2): DVKVTQSSRYLVKRTGEKVFLECVQDMDHENMFWYRQDPGLGLRLIYFSYDVKMKEKGDIPEGYSVSREKKERFSLILESASTNQTSMYLCASRVANTGELFFGEGSRLTVL.

This chain joins TRBV3-1 (or the pseudogene TRBV3-2) and TRBJ2-7; D possibly uses TRBD1 or TRBD2 (6 bases each). The CDR3 covers 16 residues. Germline-derived CDR1 and CDR2 are LGHDT and YNNKEL (reference sequence). The V and J ends lost 0 bases and 2 bases respectively, with 14 bases between them. This CDR3 is CASSQDQWGATYEQYF. CDR3 bases: TGTGCCAGCAGCCAAGATCAGTGGGGGGCCACCTACGAGCAGTACTTC.

The J gene is TRBJ2-7, the V gene TRBV10-1; 8 bases agree with TRBD2. Per the germline V gene, CDR1 is WNHNN and CDR2 is SYGVQD (reference sequence). The CDR3 covers 14 residues. V shed 2 bases, J shed 0 bases, and the junction held 0 bases outside the gene matches. The CDR3 sequence is CASSESGSSYEQYF. The CDR3, as DNA: TGCGCCAGCAGTGAGAGCGGGAGCTCCTACGAGCAGTACTTC.

The chain employs TRBV4-1 and TRBJ1-4, with 7 positions matching TRBD1. The V segment lost 4 bases and the J segment 3 bases; nucleotides outside the gene matches: 5. Germline assignment: CDR1 MGHRA and CDR2 YSYEKL. This CDR3 comprises 15 residues. This chain's CDR3 is CASSPTGLANEKLFF. The CDR3 DNA follows: TGCGCCAGCAGCCCGACAGGGCTTGCTAATGAAAAACTGTTTTTT.

This chain connects TRBV11-2 to TRBJ1-2, with D hard to call. CDR1 is SGHAT and CDR2 is FQNNGV in the germline V gene. V was shortened by 1 base and J by 2 bases, with 5 bases between the two germline ends. The CDR3 is 13 amino acids. The CDR3 nucleotides are TGTGCCAGCAGCTTAGGGGGAAACTATGGCTACACCTTC. Translation: CASSLGGNYGYTF.

J is TRBJ1-2 and V is TRBV30; no clear D. The CDR3 sequence is 14 residues long. Germline CDR1 GTSNPN, CDR2 SVGIG (reference sequence). Deletions cut 2 bases from V and 9 bases from J, with 19 bases between. This CDR3 reads CAWSKTESLLSYTF. The CDR3 DNA reads as TGTGCCTGGAGTAAAACAGAGTCTCTTCTAAGCTACACCTTC.

The V and J genes are TRBV5-4 and TRBJ1-4; 8 nucleotides agree with TRBD1. Germline V lookup: CDR1 SGHNT, CDR2 YYREEE (reference sequence). V dropped 1 base and J dropped 7; count of bases not matched to a gene: 3. CDR3 length: 14 residues. CDR3 residues: CASSLQGAVEKLFF. The CDR3 DNA is TGTGCCAGCAGCTTGCAGGGGGCCGTTGAAAAACTGTTTTTT.

This clone has more than one count but fewer than ten. The chain has TRBV6-1 and TRBJ2-7; maybe TRBD1 (6 bases). V was shortened by 9 bases and J by 3 bases, with 12 bases between the two germline ends. Looked up from germline, CDR1 is MNHNS and CDR2 is SASEGT. CDR3 length: 12 amino acids. This CDR3 reads CARTDRYYEQYF. The CDR3 coding sequence is TGTGCCAGGACGGACAGATACTACGAGCAGTACTTC.